The following is a T cell receptor (beta chain) sequence with its context. Generated by immunoSEQ multiplex PCR, the TCRdb table keeps only in-frame clones and is missing some. The sample records some 120,000 clones, about nine tenths being singletons. The CDR3 has 14 residues. With 2 bases removed from V and 1 base from J, the gap between germline ends came to 9 bases. Germline CDR1 and CDR2: SGHNT and YYREEE (reference sequence). The data were taken from a study of T cell responses to AZD1222 COVID-19 vaccine. The origin of this receptor is an adult who received the MenACWY meningococcal vaccine as a control. This material consisted of peripheral blood, taken 28 days after the second dose of the MenACWY control vaccine. This sequence joins TRBV5-4 and TRBJ2-5; a possible D gene is TRBD2 (5 bases). The CDR3 loop is CASSFRGSQETQYF. CDR3 bases: TGTGCCAGCAGCTTCCGGGGATCCCAAGAGACCCAGTACTTC.